Following are 10 T cell receptor beta chains from one sample sequenced in a study of T cells after yellow fever vaccination. MiXCR, run by TCRdb on the 5' RACE reads, gives a single entry per CDR3 protein. The sample includes 200,000 to 250,000 distinct CDR3 sequences, 2.5% to 3.5% of them seen just once. Sequenced material: CD4+ T cells sorted from PBMCs, taken 10 days after the yellow fever booster vaccination. Source of these receptors: a man in his late teens or twenties who received the YFV17D yellow fever vaccine.

This clonotype was observed many times. Here the CDR3 DNA reads TGTGCCAGCAGTGTACCCGGGGGGGGTAACACTGAAGCTTTCTTT. This translates into CASSVPGGGNTEAFF. This chain joins TRBV6-1 and TRBJ1-1; perhaps TRBD1 as D (5 bases). Germline V gene sequence: CDR1 MNHNS, CDR2 SASEGT. CDR3 length: 15 amino acids. Trimming shortened V by 4 bases and J by 2 bases, and 14 bases separated the two germline ends.

This clonotype was counted at least ten times. The J gene is TRBJ2-2, the V gene TRBV7-2; D is undetermined. The CDR3 has 16 residues. Trimming took 4 bases from V and 7 from J, leaving 19 bases between them. Germline CDR1 and CDR2: SGHTA and FQGNSA. CDR3 region: CASSSPVMGIGGELFF. CDR3 nucleotides: TGTGCCAGCAGCTCCCCTGTGATGGGAATCGGCGGGGAGCTGTTTTTT.

In this sample, this clonotype turned up many times. V and J are TRBV20-1 and TRBJ1-5; 7 nucleotides agree with TRBD1. The CDR3 contains 18 residues. The V gene end was trimmed by 1 base and the J gene end by 0 bases; junction bases not matched to a gene: 12. Germline V lookup: CDR1 DFQATT, CDR2 SNEGSKA (reference sequence). CDR3 coding DNA: TGCAGTGCTAGAGGTCCGGGACAGAGTCTATATAGCAATCAGCCCCAGCATTTT. This codes for CSARGPGQSLYSNQPQHF.

The sample holds many counts of this clonotype. The genes are TRBV3-1 and TRBJ2-3; D call uncertain. V gave up 1 base and J gave up 0 bases, with 11 bases separating them. The germline V gene has CDR1 LGHDT and CDR2 YNNKEL (reference sequence). This CDR3 has 16 residues. The CDR3 sequence is CASSQGRLTSTDTQYF. The CDR3, as DNA: TGTGCCAGCAGCCAAGGTCGGCTAACTAGCACAGATACGCAGTATTTT.

In its sample, this clonotype was seen a few times. The chain joins TRBV12-3 or TRBV12-4 to TRBJ1-2; D is uncertain. CDR3 length: 13 amino acids. Trimming pared 3 bases from V and 2 bases from J, leaving 7 bases between. The CDR3 region has the DNA TGTGCCAGCAGTTTGCTCGAAAACTATGGCTACACCTTC. This gives the protein CASSLLENYGYTF.

In its sample, this clonotype was seen a few times. The chain carries TRBV20-1 and TRBJ2-1, with D uncertain. Germline V gene sequence: CDR1 DFQATT, CDR2 SNEGSKA (reference sequence). V lost 3 bases to trimming and J lost 1 base, with 10 bases between them. This CDR3 has 14 amino acids. CDR3 in DNA: TGCAGTGCTAGCGGGCCTCCTTCCTACAATGAGCAGTTCTTC. Its protein is CSASGPPSYNEQFF.

At least ten counts were recorded for this clonotype. V usage is TRBV14 and J usage is TRBJ2-7; tentative D call: TRBD1 (6 bases). The germline gives CDR1 SGHDN, CDR2 FVKESK. Deletions cut 0 bases from V and 3 bases from J, with 18 bases between. There are 17 residues in the CDR3. CDR3 sequence: CASSQDGPVRGGYEQYF. In DNA form, the CDR3 reads TGTGCCAGCAGCCAAGATGGTCCGGTCAGGGGTGGCTACGAGCAGTACTTC.

The rearrangement joins TRBV6-5 to TRBJ2-3; 7 bases map to TRBD2. There are 16 residues in the CDR3. From germline, CDR1 is MNHEY and CDR2 SVGAGI. V was pared by 2 bases and J by 0 bases, with 5 bases of the junction left unmatched. The CDR3 loop is CASSYTAGTSTDTQYF. CDR3 DNA: TGTGCCAGCAGTTACACAGCGGGGACTAGCACAGATACGCAGTATTTT.

This clonotype was detected only a few times. The chain employs TRBV4-2 and TRBJ2-1; TRBD2 aligns across 14 bases. CDR1 LGHNA and CDR2 YNFKEQ come from the germline V gene. Losses at the gene ends were 1 base for V and 0 bases for J; bases not matched to a gene: 8. The CDR3 length is 20 residues. The CDR3 DNA is TGTGCCAGCAGCCAAGGGGCCGGGACTAGCGGGGGCAGCTCCTACAATGAGCAGTTCTTC. Its protein product is CASSQGAGTSGGSSYNEQFF.

This clonotype appeared many times. DNA for the CDR3: TGTGCCAGCAGCGTAGCTGGGACAGATACGCAGTATTTT. Protein product: CASSVAGTDTQYF. The chain joins TRBV9 to TRBJ2-3; D is undetermined. Germline V gives CDR1 SGDLS, CDR2 YYNGEE. V lost 0 bases and J lost 3, with 5 bases in between. This CDR3 has 13 amino acids.